These 3 T cell receptor beta chains share one sample of origin, sequenced in a study of blood T cell repertoires in COVID-19. Method: immunoSEQ multiplex PCR; TCRdb's copy keeps in-frame clones and lacks some. Of about 130,000 clones in the sample, roughly four fifths were seen once. The sample taken for sequencing was peripheral blood. The receptors here all came from a human donor in a cohort sampled during active COVID-19.

The CDR3 region has the DNA TGTGCCAGCAGCGCGACTAGCGGGGCCTACGAGCAGTACTTC. Translating it yields CASSATSGAYEQYF. The chain links TRBV9 to TRBJ2-7, with 11 bases identical to TRBD2. This CDR3 is built from 14 residues. Looked up from germline, CDR1 is SGDLS and CDR2 is YYNGEE. Trimming cost V 3 bases and J 2 bases; bases outside gene matches: 1.

In its sample, this clone was seen once. CDR3: CASSLGPPDRSPLHF. The CDR3 DNA reads as TGTGCCAGTAGCCTGGGCCCCCCAGATCGATCACCCCTCCACTTT. The chain links TRBV19 to TRBJ1-6; no firm D call. The germline V and J ends were trimmed by 6 bases and 10 bases, with 19 bases remaining between them. The CDR3 covers 15 residues. In germline, CDR1 is LNHDA, CDR2 SQIVND (reference sequence). The full variable domain, rest sourced from reference TRBV19 and TRBJ1-6, is DGGITQSPKYLFRKEGQNVTLSCEQNLNHDAMYWYRQDPGQGLRLIYYSQIVNDFQKGDIAEGYSVSREKKESFPLTVTSAQKNPTAFYLCASSLGPPDRSPLHFGNGTRLTVT.

This sequence joins TRBV3-1 (or the pseudogene TRBV3-2) and TRBJ1-3, with a weak D call TRBD1 (5 bases). The germline V gene has CDR1 LGHDT and CDR2 YNNKEL (reference sequence). Between the trimmed V and J ends, which lost 6 bases and 6 bases, there was a span of 12 bases. The CDR3 consists of 13 residues. DNA of the CDR3: TGTGCCAGCAGGGGGGGATCAGTAAACACCATATATTTT. Encoded protein: CASRGGSVNTIYF.